This is a list of T cell receptor beta chains from one sample in a study of OX40 agonist ivuxolimab in advanced cancers. Assay used: immunoSEQ multiplex PCR; TCRdb lists only in-frame clones, some missing. The data show about 67,000 clones, 70% to 90% seen once. The source was CD4+ or CD8+ T cells sorted from blood, collected in a trial of the OX40 agonist ivuxolimab. All receptors come from an adult with an advanced solid tumor such as melanoma, head and neck, liver or kidney cancer. CDR3s include the opening cysteine and the closing phenylalanine or tryptophan. The order of the fields is CDR3 protein, CDR3 DNA, V gene, D gene, clone size, J gene. A D gene is named only where the DNA matches it firmly. Size is stated for part of the rows, as once, few or many counts, or as a class when the clone is expanded.

CDR3: CASSQGQGGDYGYTF
DNA: TGTGCCAGCAGCCAAGGACAGGGAGGGGACTATGGCTACACCTTC
V: TRBV4-2
D: TRBD1
size: .
J: TRBJ1-2

CDR3: CASSFGQRDGYTF
DNA: TGCGCCAGCAGCTTCGGACAGCGAGATGGCTACACCTTC
V: TRBV5-1
D: .
size: .
J: TRBJ1-2

CDR3: CASSPRQNNEQFF
DNA: TGTGCCAGCTCACCGAGGCAGAACAATGAGCAGTTCTTC
V: TRBV18
D: .
size: .
J: TRBJ2-1

CDR3: CASSLVAGARPTIQETQYF
DNA: TGCGCCAGCAGCCTAGTAGCGGGGGCCCGCCCGACTATACAAGAGACCCAGTACTTC
V: TRBV4-1
D: TRBD2
size: .
J: TRBJ2-5

CDR3: CASSLRLAGGTQYF
DNA: TGTGCCAGCAGCTTGCGGCTAGCGGGAGGTACGCAGTATTTT
V: TRBV5-4
D: TRBD2
size: .
J: TRBJ2-3

CDR3: CASSWTVNTEAFF
DNA: TGCGCCAGCAGTTGGACTGTAAACACTGAAGCTTTCTTT
V: TRBV5-1
D: .
size: .
J: TRBJ1-1

CDR3: CASSGTFGELFF
DNA: TGCGCCAGCAGCGGGACATTTGGGGAGCTGTTTTTT
V: TRBV10-1
D: .
size: .
J: TRBJ2-2

CDR3: CASGGGGWEEKLFF
DNA: TGTGCCAGCGGGGGAGGGGGATGGGAGGAAAAACTGTTTTTT
V: TRBV6-1
D: .
size: .
J: TRBJ1-4

CDR3: CASRAIAGGNEQYF
DNA: TGTGCCAGCAGAGCCATTGCGGGAGGGAACGAGCAGTACTTC
V: TRBV6-1
D: TRBD2
size: once
J: TRBJ2-7

CDR3: CASSLGGKLTEAFF
DNA: TGTGCCAGCAGCCTCGGGGGGAAACTCACTGAAGCTTTCTTT
V: TRBV7-8
D: .
size: .
J: TRBJ1-1

CDR3: CASTKQGEDEKLFF
DNA: TGTGCCAGTACCAAACAGGGGGAGGATGAAAAACTGTTTTTT
V: TRBV19
D: TRBD1
size: .
J: TRBJ1-4

CDR3: CASRATLNTEAFF
DNA: TGCGCCAGCAGGGCGACACTGAACACTGAAGCTTTCTTT
V: TRBV10-1
D: .
size: .
J: TRBJ1-1

CDR3: CAIGAGGSYNEQFF
DNA: TGTGCCATCGGGGCAGGGGGATCCTACAATGAGCAGTTCTTC
V: TRBV10-3
D: TRBD1
size: .
J: TRBJ2-1

CDR3: CASTGTQQGTQYF
DNA: TGTGCCAGCACCGGGACACAACAAGGGACCCAGTACTTC
V: TRBV9
D: .
size: .
J: TRBJ2-5

CDR3: CASREGLTGNEQFF
DNA: TGTGCCAGCAGGGAGGGCCTCACCGGGAATGAGCAGTTCTTC
V: TRBV5-4
D: .
size: few
J: TRBJ2-1

CDR3: CASSLGDRAGNTIYF
DNA: TGTGCCAGCAGCTTAGGGGACAGGGCTGGAAACACCATATATTTT
V: TRBV13
D: TRBD1
size: .
J: TRBJ1-3

CDR3: CASSVGTGGTYEQYF
DNA: TGTGCCAGCAGTGTAGGGACAGGGGGAACCTACGAGCAGTACTTC
V: TRBV2
D: TRBD1
size: .
J: TRBJ2-7

CDR3: CASSLIQSYEQYF
DNA: TGTGCCAGCAGTTTAATACAGTCCTACGAGCAGTACTTC
V: TRBV28
D: .
size: few
J: TRBJ2-7

CDR3: CASSEPSAYYEQYF
DNA: TGCGCCAGCAGTGAGCCGAGCGCATACTACGAGCAGTACTTC
V: TRBV10-2
D: .
size: .
J: TRBJ2-7

CDR3: CSVESGPYEQYF
DNA: TGCAGCGTTGAGTCCGGGCCCTACGAGCAGTACTTC
V: TRBV29-1
D: .
size: .
J: TRBJ2-7

CDR3: CASSLEPGTDTQYF
DNA: TGCGCCAGCAGCTTGGAACCGGGAACAGATACGCAGTATTTT
V: TRBV5-1
D: .
size: .
J: TRBJ2-3

CDR3: CASSSDRGGNSPLHF
DNA: TGTGCCAGCAGTTCGGACAGGGGAGGAAATTCACCCCTCCACTTT
V: TRBV2
D: TRBD1
size: .
J: TRBJ1-6

CDR3: CASSSRDVRGYTF
DNA: TGTGCCAGCAGTTCCCGGGACGTCCGTGGCTACACCTTC
V: TRBV27
D: .
size: .
J: TRBJ1-2

CDR3: CASSPREENTEAFF
DNA: TGTGCCAGTAGTCCCCGGGAGGAGAACACTGAAGCTTTCTTT
V: TRBV19
D: .
size: .
J: TRBJ1-1

CDR3: CASRGNSPLHF
DNA: TGTGCCAGTAGGGGGAATTCACCCCTCCACTTT
V: TRBV19
D: .
size: .
J: TRBJ1-6

CDR3: CASSGTSGNEETQYF
DNA: TGTGCCAGCAGTGGGACTAGCGGGAATGAAGAGACCCAGTACTTC
V: TRBV6-6
D: TRBD2
size: .
J: TRBJ2-5

CDR3: CASRPPGRSNTGELFF
DNA: TGCGCCAGCAGACCTCCGGGACGGTCGAACACCGGGGAGCTGTTTTTT
V: TRBV5-1
D: .
size: .
J: TRBJ2-2

CDR3: CAVSPGSGASYGYTF
DNA: TGTGCCGTTTCCCCCGGATCGGGGGCGAGCTATGGCTACACCTTC
V: TRBV28
D: .
size: .
J: TRBJ1-2

CDR3: CASSTAYEQYF
DNA: TGTGCCAGCAGCACTGCCTACGAGCAGTACTTC
V: TRBV21-1
D: .
size: .
J: TRBJ2-7

CDR3: CASSSFISETQYF
DNA: TGTGCCAGCAGTTCATTCATTTCGGAGACCCAGTACTTC
V: TRBV7-2
D: .
size: .
J: TRBJ2-5

CDR3: CASSISRAYEQYF
DNA: TGTGCCAGTAGTATTTCCAGGGCCTACGAGCAGTACTTC
V: TRBV19
D: .
size: .
J: TRBJ2-7

CDR3: CASTQGNYGYTF
DNA: TGTGCCAGCACACAGGGGAACTATGGCTACACCTTC
V: TRBV19
D: TRBD1
size: .
J: TRBJ1-2

CDR3: CSAHGGYEQYF
DNA: TGCAGTGCCCACGGAGGCTACGAGCAGTACTTC
V: TRBV20-1
D: .
size: .
J: TRBJ2-7

CDR3: CASRDSTGGGETQYF
DNA: TGCGCCAGCAGGGACTCCACAGGTGGGGGGGAGACCCAGTACTTC
V: TRBV10-2
D: .
size: once
J: TRBJ2-5

CDR3: CASTPGQRPDTQYF
DNA: TGTGCCAGCACACCGGGACAGCGCCCAGATACGCAGTATTTT
V: TRBV19
D: TRBD1
size: once
J: TRBJ2-3

CDR3: CAISKGQYGNTIYF
DNA: TGTGCCATCAGCAAAGGACAGTACGGAAACACCATATATTTT
V: TRBV10-3
D: .
size: .
J: TRBJ1-3

CDR3: CASSLDSLNYGYTF
DNA: TGCGCCAGCAGCTTGGACAGCCTCAACTATGGCTACACCTTC
V: TRBV5-1
D: .
size: .
J: TRBJ1-2

CDR3: CASTSSTGYNQPQHF
DNA: TGCGCCAGCACTTCCTCGACAGGTTACAATCAGCCCCAGCATTTT
V: TRBV10-1
D: .
size: few
J: TRBJ1-5

CDR3: CASRRLASVLTGELFF
DNA: TGTGCCAGCAGGCGTCTGGCTAGCGTACTCACCGGGGAGCTGTTTTTT
V: TRBV2
D: .
size: .
J: TRBJ2-2

CDR3: CASSLSDRVTPLHF
DNA: TGTGCCAGCAGCTTATCGGACAGGGTGACACCCCTCCACTTT
V: TRBV7-3
D: TRBD1
size: .
J: TRBJ1-6

CDR3: CASSPRLPGGNEQFF
DNA: TGTGCCAGCAGCCCTCGCCTACCCGGAGGTAATGAGCAGTTCTTC
V: TRBV7-9
D: .
size: .
J: TRBJ2-1

CDR3: CASSLIGLPSYEQYF
DNA: TGTGCCAGCAGCTTAATAGGGCTGCCCTCCTACGAGCAGTACTTC
V: TRBV13
D: .
size: .
J: TRBJ2-7

CDR3: CASSLAAADTEAFF
DNA: TGCGCCAGCAGCTTAGCGGCAGCGGACACTGAAGCTTTCTTT
V: TRBV5-1
D: .
size: .
J: TRBJ1-1

CDR3: CASSPGEAGQYF
DNA: TGTGCCAGCTCACCAGGGGAAGCAGGGCAGTACTTC
V: TRBV18
D: .
size: many
J: TRBJ2-7

CDR3: CASSRSNTEAFF
DNA: TGTGCCAGCAGCCGGTCCAACACTGAAGCTTTCTTT
V: TRBV2
D: .
size: .
J: TRBJ1-1

CDR3: CASSLQPLGNTGELFF
DNA: TGCGCCAGCAGCTTACAACCGTTAGGGAACACCGGGGAGCTGTTTTTT
V: TRBV5-1
D: .
size: once
J: TRBJ2-2

CDR3: CANPTCPPTNPPLHF
DNA: TGTGCCAACCCCACTTGCCCTCCCACAAACCCACCCCTCCACTTT
V: TRBV6-7
D: .
size: .
J: TRBJ1-6

CDR3: CASSLDRYYGYTF
DNA: TGTGCCAGCAGCTTGGACAGATACTATGGCTACACCTTC
V: TRBV5-6
D: .
size: .
J: TRBJ1-2

CDR3: CASTHGETEAFF
DNA: TGTGCCAGCACCCACGGGGAGACTGAAGCTTTCTTT
V: TRBV6-6
D: .
size: .
J: TRBJ1-1

CDR3: CASSIGTDTQYF
DNA: TGTGCCAGTAGTATAGGCACAGATACGCAGTATTTT
V: TRBV19
D: .
size: .
J: TRBJ2-3

CDR3: CAYLAGVKNEQYF
DNA: TGTGCCTATTTAGCGGGAGTCAAAAACGAGCAGTACTTC
V: TRBV30
D: TRBD2
size: .
J: TRBJ2-7

CDR3: CASIRPSGREADTQYF
DNA: TGTGCCAGCATCCGACCTAGCGGGAGGGAGGCAGATACGCAGTATTTT
V: TRBV7-3
D: TRBD2
size: once
J: TRBJ2-3

CDR3: CASSEPMGSYEQYF
DNA: TGTGCCAGCAGTGAGCCCATGGGCTCCTACGAGCAGTACTTC
V: TRBV6-1
D: .
size: .
J: TRBJ2-7